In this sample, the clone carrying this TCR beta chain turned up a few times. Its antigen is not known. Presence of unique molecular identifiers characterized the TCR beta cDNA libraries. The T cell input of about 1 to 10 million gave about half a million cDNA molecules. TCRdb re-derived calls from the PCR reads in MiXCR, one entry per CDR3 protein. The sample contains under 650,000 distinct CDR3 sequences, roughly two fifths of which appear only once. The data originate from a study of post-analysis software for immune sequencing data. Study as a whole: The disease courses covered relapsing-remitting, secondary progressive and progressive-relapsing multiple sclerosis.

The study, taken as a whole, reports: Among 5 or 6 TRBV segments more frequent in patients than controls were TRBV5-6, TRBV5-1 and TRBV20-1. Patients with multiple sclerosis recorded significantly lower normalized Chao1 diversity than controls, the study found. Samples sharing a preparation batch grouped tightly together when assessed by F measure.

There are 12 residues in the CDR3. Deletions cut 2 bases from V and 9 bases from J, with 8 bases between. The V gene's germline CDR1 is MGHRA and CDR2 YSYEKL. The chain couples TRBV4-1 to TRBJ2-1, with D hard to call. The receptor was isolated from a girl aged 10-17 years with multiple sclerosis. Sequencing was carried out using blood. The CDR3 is CASSQYEPEQFF. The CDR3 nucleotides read TGCGCCAGCAGCCAATATGAGCCTGAGCAGTTCTTC.